Following are 14 T cell receptor beta chains from one sample sequenced in a study of Graves' ophthalmopathy and Graves' hyperthyroidism. Using RNA transcripts, the TCR beta CDR3 regions were amplified. An initial RT-PCR round employing HTBI primers preceded a second-round multiplex PCR. TCRdb re-derived calls from the multiplex PCR reads in MiXCR, one entry per CDR3 protein. This sample has about 740,000 distinct CDR3 sequences, with approximately 40% found just once. Sequenced: peripheral blood. These receptors were obtained from an adult man with Graves' ophthalmopathy.

This clonotype was counted between two and nine times. Germline is not matched at one junction end, which may reflect a read error. The chain is built from TRBV24-1 and TRBJ1-5, with TRBD1 as a possible D gene (6 bases). Looked up from germline, CDR1 is KGHDR and CDR2 is SFDVKD. The length of the CDR3 is 17 residues. Here the CDR3 reads CASSYGVTGISNQPQHF. The CDR3 DNA follows: TGTGCCAGCAGTTACGGAGTGACAGGCATTAGCAATCAGCCCCAGCATTTT.

This clonotype was detected many times. This chain links TRBV25-1 with TRBJ2-7; the match to TRBD1 covers 8 bases. In germline, CDR1 is MGHDK, CDR2 SYGVNS. Unmatched junction bases numbered 12, after V lost 4 bases and J lost 7 bases. This CDR3 comprises 15 residues. The CDR3 is CASSGPSRGLKEQYF. DNA for the CDR3: TGTGCCAGCAGTGGTCCAAGCAGGGGGCTCAAAGAGCAGTACTTC.

This clonotype showed up just a few times. The CDR3 protein is CAMQGTENTGELFF. In DNA form, the CDR3 reads TGTGCCATGCAAGGGACAGAGAACACCGGGGAGCTGTTTTTT. The chain recombines TRBV10-3 with TRBJ2-2, with 7 bases identical to TRBD1. CDR3 length: 14 residues. V dropped 9 bases and J dropped 1; count of bases not matched to a gene: 5. CDR1 ENHRY and CDR2 SYGVKD come from the germline V gene.

The chain uses TRBV7-2 and TRBJ2-5, with 12 bases that match TRBD1. The V segment lost 6 bases and the J segment 6 bases; nucleotides outside the gene matches: 8. This CDR3 has 15 amino acids. CDR1 and CDR2 from the germline V gene are SGHTA and FQGNSA. CDR3 nucleotides: TGTGCCAGCAGTTTAAGGGACAGGGGGCAAAAGACCCAGTACTTC. It encodes CASSLRDRGQKTQYF.

The rearrangement uses TRBV29-1 and TRBJ1-2, with D perhaps matching TRBD1 (5 bases). V lost 4 bases and J 4 bases, leaving 13 bases between the germline ends. CDR1 SQVTM and CDR2 ANQGSEA come from the germline V gene. The CDR3 runs to 13 residues. Written as DNA, the CDR3 is TGCAGCGTTGTGTCTGGGGCAGGCTATGGCTACACCTTC. It codes for CSVVSGAGYGYTF.

The chain recombines TRBV29-1 with TRBJ1-1; a possible D gene is TRBD1 (5 bases). V lost 7 bases, J lost 7 bases, and 16 bases lay in between. This CDR3 comprises 12 residues. Germline V gene data show CDR1 as SQVTM and CDR2 as ANQGSEA. CDR3 protein: CSAGTGRGEAFF. The CDR3 DNA reads as TGCAGCGCTGGGACGGGACGGGGTGAAGCTTTCTTT.

Ten or more counts support this clonotype. The V call is TRBV15, the J call TRBJ1-1, with 7 bases fitting TRBD1. The junction had 6 bases not matched to a gene; V was cut back by 4 bases and J by 1 base. The CDR3 has 15 residues. Germline values: CDR1 LNHNV, CDR2 YYDKDF (reference sequence). The CDR3 protein is CATSMLGTANTEAFF. For the CDR3, the DNA is TGTGCCACCAGCATGTTAGGGACAGCGAACACTGAAGCTTTCTTT. The full variable domain, completed using reference TRBV15 and TRBJ1-1, is DAMVIQNPRYQVTQFGKPVTLSCSQTLNHNVMYWYQQKSSQAPKLLFHYYDKDFNNEADTPDNFQSRRPNTSFCFLDIRSPGLGDTAMYLCATSMLGTANTEAFFGQGTRLTVV.

Points on this clonotype: Its ends do not fully match the called genes, so a read error is possible. This chain connects TRBV2 to TRBJ1-2, with 8 bases matching TRBD1. The CDR3 contains 16 residues. CDR1 and CDR2 (germline): SNHLY, FYNNEI. This chain's CDR3 is CTSRRQDRELHYGYTF. As DNA, the CDR3 is TGTACCAGCAGAAGACAGGACAGGGAGCTTCACTATGGCTACACCTTC.

This clonotype has at least ten counts. Here the CDR3 reads CASSWQGAAGYTF. The CDR3 DNA reads as TGTGCCAGCAGCTGGCAGGGGGCTGCGGGCTACACCTTC. The chain has TRBV5-8 and TRBJ1-2; 8 bases match TRBD1. With V trimmed by 3 bases and J by 8 bases, 6 bases remained unmatched. The CDR3 covers 13 residues. Germline V gives CDR1 SGHTS, CDR2 YDEGEE.

This clonotype has just a few counts. The genes are TRBV7-8 and TRBJ1-3, with TRBD1 as a possible D gene (5 bases). Trimming left V 5 bases short and J 0 bases short, with 8 bases between. CDR1 SGHVS and CDR2 FQNEAQ come from the germline V gene. There are 14 residues in the CDR3. DNA for the CDR3: TGTGCCAGCAGCCAAGGGGCCTCTGGAAACACCATATATTTT. It encodes CASSQGASGNTIYF.

This clonotype appeared many times. The chain uses TRBV7-8 and TRBJ2-7, with no clear D. V was cut by 7 bases and J by 5 bases, with 12 bases left in between. The CDR3 contains 12 residues. The germline V gene encodes CDR1 SGHVS and CDR2 FQNEAQ. CDR3 nucleotides: TGTGCCAGCACCTCAAAAATCAACGAGCAGTACTTC. As protein: CASTSKINEQYF.

V usage is TRBV29-1 and J usage is TRBJ1-2; the D is unclear. The CDR3 sequence is 12 residues long. The germline V and J ends were trimmed by 2 bases and 8 bases, with 12 bases remaining between them. The germline gives CDR1 SQVTM, CDR2 ANQGSEA. CDR3 amino acids: CSVESGGQGYTF. DNA for the CDR3: TGCAGCGTTGAATCTGGAGGGCAGGGCTACACCTTC.

This clonotype was recorded at least ten times. The chain recombines TRBV10-3 with TRBJ1-1; D remains ambiguous. This CDR3 comprises 15 residues. CDR1 is ENHRY and CDR2 is SYGVKD in the germline V gene. V was trimmed by 2 bases and J by 1 base, leaving 11 bases between them. The CDR3 DNA is TGTGCCATCAGTGAGGCTAAGACGCAGAACACTGAAGCTTTCTTT. Amino acids: CAISEAKTQNTEAFF.

This clonotype was recorded at least ten times. This chain joins TRBV12-3 or TRBV12-4 and TRBJ1-5; D gene uncertain. V lost 7 bases and J lost 1, with 8 bases in between. The CDR3 sequence is 13 residues long. The CDR3 DNA reads as TGTGCCAGCAAGTCCCGCAGCAATCAGCCCCAGCATTTT. Its translation: CASKSRSNQPQHF.